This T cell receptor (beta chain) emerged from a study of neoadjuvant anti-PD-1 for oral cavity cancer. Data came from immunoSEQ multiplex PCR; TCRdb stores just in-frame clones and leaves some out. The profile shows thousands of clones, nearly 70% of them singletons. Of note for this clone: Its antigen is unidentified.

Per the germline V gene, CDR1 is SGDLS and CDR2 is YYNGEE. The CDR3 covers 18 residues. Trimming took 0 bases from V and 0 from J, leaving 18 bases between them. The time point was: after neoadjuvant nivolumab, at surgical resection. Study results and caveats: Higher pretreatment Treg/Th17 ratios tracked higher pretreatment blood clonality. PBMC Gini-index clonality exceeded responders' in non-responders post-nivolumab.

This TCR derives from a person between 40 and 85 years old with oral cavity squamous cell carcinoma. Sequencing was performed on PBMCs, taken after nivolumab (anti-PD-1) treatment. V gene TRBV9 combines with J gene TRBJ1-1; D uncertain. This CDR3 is CASSVEGFHLGMNTEAFF. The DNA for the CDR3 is TGTGCCAGCAGCGTAGAGGGCTTTCATTTGGGGATGAACACTGAAGCTTTCTTT.